This entry features one T cell receptor (beta chain) sequence. Antigen specificity is unknown. Deletions cut 2 bases from V and 5 bases from J, with 6 bases between. CDR3 length: 12 residues. Germline assignment: CDR1 LGHNA and CDR2 YNFKEQ. Only in-frame clones appear in the TCRdb table, and some are missing; sequencing was by immunoSEQ multiplex PCR. Of more than 13,000 clones in the sample, less than 50% were seen once. The source of the sample is a study of siplizumab effects on memory and regulatory T cells. Whole-study context: Run as pairs, the mixed lymphocyte reactions received siplizumab at about 1 ug/mL or no drug. Whole-study results and caveats: Major contributors to the alloresponse seemed to be naive T cells, which also appeared more diverse than memory cells. No functional test confirmed suppression by proliferating siplizumab-culture Tregs. Alloreactive clones mapping to unstimulated subsets formed only a minor fraction.

Cocultured for roughly 6 days at 37°C were the mixed lymphocyte reaction cells. The chain links TRBV4-2 to TRBJ1-1; D is uncertain. The sequencing input was CFSE-low (dividing) CD4+ T cells sorted from an allogeneic mixed lymphocyte reaction. This clonotype originated in a human donor in good health; the cells came from an allogeneic mixed lymphocyte reaction. Some clones in this sample may be carry-over from other donors' samples. Written as DNA, the CDR3 is TGTGCCAGCAGCCAAAGCGGAACTGAAGCTTTCTTT. Translated, it gives CASSQSGTEAFF.